This entry lists 5 T cell receptor beta chains sequenced from one sample in a study of blood T cell repertoires in COVID-19. Using immunoSEQ multiplex PCR, the repertoire was profiled, and TCRdb retains in-frame clones only, with some absent. The sample lists 210,000 or so clones, 85% to 90% occurring once. The sequenced sample consisted of peripheral blood. These receptors were obtained from a man aged 30-40 years with COVID-19, enrolled during active disease.

This sequence joins TRBV27 and TRBJ2-7; 9 nucleotides align to TRBD1. Germline CDR1 MNHEY, CDR2 SMNVEV (reference sequence). The CDR3 is made up of 16 amino acids. V lost 5 bases, J lost 5 bases, and 13 bases stayed unmatched. This chain's CDR3 is CASSPLPRDRDDEQYF. In DNA form, the CDR3 reads TGTGCCAGCAGTCCGCTCCCTCGGGACAGGGACGACGAGCAGTACTTC.

The V gene is TRBV6-4, the J gene TRBJ2-7, with D perhaps matching TRBD2 (6 bases). This CDR3 is 13 amino acids long. V lost 3 bases, J lost 7 bases, and 13 bases lay in between. Per germline, CDR1 MRHNA and CDR2 SNTAGT. The CDR3 DNA sequence: TGTGCCAGCAGTGAGAGAGCCGGGGGTGAGCAGTACTTC. Its translation: CASSERAGGEQYF.

CDR3 DNA sequence: TGTGCCAGCAGCCAAATCTTGGGCAACACTGAAGCTTTCTTT. This codes for CASSQILGNTEAFF. The chain links TRBV3-1 (or the pseudogene TRBV3-2) to TRBJ1-1, with D unclear. CDR3 length: 14 amino acids. CDR1 is LGHDT, CDR2 YNNKEL, per germline (reference sequence). V was pared by 2 bases and J by 2 bases, with 9 bases between.

The rearrangement joins TRBV11-2 to TRBJ2-5, with TRBD1 matching over 9 bases. The CDR3 runs to 14 residues. Germline V gene sequence: CDR1 SGHAT, CDR2 FQNNGV. V lost 4 bases, J lost 5 bases, and 5 bases stayed unmatched. CDR3 sequence: CASSSDRGWETQYF. The CDR3, as DNA: TGTGCCAGCAGCTCGGACAGGGGCTGGGAGACCCAGTACTTC.

The chain employs TRBV7-2 and TRBJ1-5, with D possibly being TRBD1 (6 bases). Germline lookup yields CDR1 SGHTA and CDR2 FQGNSA. This CDR3 has 17 amino acids. Trimming pared 2 bases from V and 1 base from J, leaving 15 bases between. The CDR3 region is CASSLRATQGSNQPQHF. The DNA for the CDR3 is TGTGCCAGCAGCTTAAGGGCAACGCAGGGGAGCAATCAGCCCCAGCATTTT.